These 29 T cell receptor delta chains were sequenced from one sample in a study of gamma delta lymphoproliferative disorders and STAT genes. With CATT, TCRdb re-called clones from the multiplex PCR reads. This sample has a few hundred delta-chain clones, with about 3.9% found just once. Genomic DNA from isolated PBMCs served as the sequencing template. The sequenced sample was blood. The receptors here all came from a human donor with gamma-delta T-cell large granular lymphocyte leukemia.

The V gene is TRDV1, the J gene TRDJ1, with D possibly matching TRDD3 (6 bases). Germline V gene lookup returns CDR1 TSWWSYY and CDR2 QGS. V was pared by 5 bases and J by 0 bases, with 25 bases between. The CDR3 spans 19 residues. CDR3 region: CALGLKREIRRLYTDKLIF. The CDR3 DNA is TGTGCTCTTGGGCTGAAACGGGAGATACGCCGATTATACACCGATAAACTCATCTTT.

This clone was counted between two and nine times. This chain connects TRDV1 to TRDJ1; maybe TRDD3 (5 bases). Trimming took off 3 bases at V and 0 bases at J, with 26 bases between the two ends. The germline gives CDR1 TSWWSYY, CDR2 QGS. There are 20 residues in the CDR3. CDR3: CALGDQNDPFRGVYTDKLIF. The CDR3 DNA reads TGTGCTCTTGGGGACCAGAACGACCCCTTTCGTGGGGTGTACACCGATAAACTCATCTTT.

This clone is medium-sized within its sample. A far larger clone is off by one base, so a read error is likely. The chain combines TRDV2 with TRDJ1; 7 positions agree with TRDD3. The CDR3 is made up of 18 amino acids. The germline gives CDR1 GEAIGNYY, CDR2 EKD. With V trimmed by 1 base and J by 4 bases, 17 bases remained unmatched. As DNA, the CDR3 is TGTGCCTGTGACACGGTAGTTAGGGGGGATCTCAACATCGATAAACTCATCTTT. Encoded protein: CACDTVVRGDLNIDKLIF.

In its sample, this clone was seen a few times. A far larger clone is one base from this, pointing to a likely read error. Distinct nucleotide sequences in the sample also encode this CDR3. V gene TRDV2 combines with J gene TRDJ1; the match to TRDD3 covers 10 bases. CDR1 and CDR2 (germline): GEAIGNYY, EKD. Trimming at V came to 0 bases and at J to 1 base, leaving 16 bases not matched to a gene. The CDR3 is 20 residues long. The CDR3, as DNA: TGTGCCTGTGACACCCTAACTTCTCCCGGGGGATACGCCGCCACCGATAAACTCATCTTT. This translates into CACDTLTSPGGYAATDKLIF.

This rearrangement joins TRDV2 to TRDJ1; 7 bases line up with TRDD3. The CDR3 consists of 17 residues. Per the germline V gene, CDR1 is GEAIGNYY and CDR2 is EKD. V was clipped by 1 base and J by 8 bases; unmatched bases: 18. The CDR3 loop is CACDTVVRGDPPRKLIF. The DNA of the CDR3 is TGTGCCTGTGACACGGTAGTTAGGGGGGATCCCCCGAGGAAACTCATCTTT.

This clone is categorized as large. A far larger clone is off by one base, so a read error is likely. This CDR3 is also generated by other DNA sequences in the sample. The chain carries TRDV2 and TRDJ1; 7 nucleotides match TRDD3. The CDR3 sequence is 18 residues long. Germline V CDR1 and CDR2: GEAIGNYY, EKD. The CDR3 sequence: CACDTVVRGDLNTDKLIF. The CDR3 DNA follows: TGTGCCTGCGACACGGTAGTTAGGGGGGATCTCAACACCGATAAACTCATCTTT.

This clone came up a few times. A far larger clone is a single base away, which makes a read error likely. V usage is TRDV2 and J usage is TRDJ1, with TRDD3 matching over 9 bases. This CDR3 comprises 20 residues. The germline CDR1 and CDR2 sequences are GEAIGNYY and EKD. The V gene end was trimmed by 0 bases and the J gene end by 1 base; junction bases not matched to a gene: 17. CDR3 nucleotide sequence: TGTGCCTGTGACACCCTAACTTCTCCTGGGGGATGCGCCGCCACCGATAAACTCATCTTT. Its protein product is CACDTLTSPGGCAATDKLIF.

At least ten counts were recorded for this clone. The rearrangement links TRDV2 to TRDJ1; 11 bases line up with TRDD3. V shed 3 bases, J shed 0 bases, and the junction held 20 bases outside the gene matches. Looked up from germline, CDR1 is GEAIGNYY and CDR2 is EKD. The length of the CDR3 is 21 residues. Here the CDR3 reads CACDAIRTGGYSHVDTDKLIF. The CDR3 DNA reads TGTGCCTGTGACGCCATTCGTACTGGGGGATATTCCCATGTCGACACCGATAAACTCATCTTT.

Concerning this clone: This likely stems from a read error, as it lies one base from a far larger clone. This chain joins TRDV2 and TRDJ1, with 12 bases matching TRDD3. This CDR3 is 20 amino acids long. CDR1 and CDR2 (germline): GEAIGNYY, EKD. The CDR3 loop reads CACDTLTSPGGYAATDKPIF. DNA of the CDR3: TGTGCCTGTGACACCCTAACTTCTCCTGGGGGATACGCCGCCACCGATAAACCCATCTTT.

The chain carries TRDV1 and TRDJ1; tentatively, D is TRDD2 (5 bases). Trimming removed 3 bases from V and 0 bases from J, with 20 bases in between. The germline V gene encodes CDR1 TSWWSYY and CDR2 QGS. The CDR3 length is 18 residues. CDR3 nucleotide sequence: TGTGCTCTTGGGGATGATATCCACCCTCTTCCAAACACCGATAAACTCATCTTT. As protein: CALGDDIHPLPNTDKLIF.

A word on this clone: This may come from a read error, since a much larger clone is one base off. Other DNA variants within this sample encode the same CDR3. This chain links TRDV2 with TRDJ1; possible D gene TRDD3, 6 bases. Germline V gives CDR1 GEAIGNYY, CDR2 EKD. V lost 1 base and J 10 bases, leaving 21 bases between the germline ends. The CDR3 contains 15 residues. CDR3 bases: TGTGCCTGTGACACGGTAGGGGATTCTCAACAAAGACTCATCTTT. Translating it yields CACDTVGDSQQRLIF.

Concerning this clone itself: A much larger clonotype is one base distant, so this may be a read error. The CDR3 nucleotides read TGTGCCTGTGACACCGTGAGTACTGGGGGATTAACTGCTGCCGATAAACTCATCTTT. Translated: CACDTVSTGGLTAADKLIF. The genes are TRDV2 and TRDJ1; 10 bases line up with TRDD3. The CDR3 covers 19 residues. J gave up 3 bases and V 0 bases, and 15 bases lay outside the gene matches. Germline loops: CDR1 GEAIGNYY, CDR2 EKD.

There are a few counts of this clone. With a much larger clone just one base away, this may be a read error. The chain is built from TRDV2 and TRDJ1, with 9 bases identical to TRDD3. The CDR3 extends over 15 amino acids. Germline CDR1 GEAIGNYY, CDR2 EKD. Trimming took 1 base from V and 4 from J; bases not matched to a gene: 6. The CDR3 spells CACDTLGDEDDKLIF. The CDR3 DNA is TGTGCCTGTGACACGCTGGGGGATGAGGACGATAAACTCATCTTT.

In its sample, this clone ranks as large. A far larger clone is one nucleotide away, so this likely arose from a read error. The CDR3 protein is CACDTVVRGDLNADKLIF. DNA of the CDR3: TGTGCCTGTGACACGGTAGTTAGGGGGGATCTCAACGCCGATAAACTCATCTTT. The chain joins TRDV2 to TRDJ1, with 7 bases matching TRDD3. Looked up from germline, CDR1 is GEAIGNYY and CDR2 is EKD. The CDR3 runs to 18 residues. The junction had 16 bases not matched to a gene; V was cut back by 1 base and J by 3 bases.

By sample fraction, this clone is large. A far larger clone is one nucleotide away, so this likely arose from a read error. This chain joins TRDV2 and TRDJ1, with 7 bases fitting TRDD3. Unmatched junction bases numbered 17, after V lost 5 bases and J lost 0 bases. This CDR3 spans 18 amino acids. CDR1 and CDR2 (germline): GEAIGNYY, EKD. DNA for the CDR3: TGTGCCTGTGGCACGGTAGTTAGGGGGGATCTCAACACCGATAAACTCATCTTT. It is translated as CACGTVVRGDLNTDKLIF.

This clone is judged medium-sized (0.01 to 0.1%). A far larger clone is just one base off, so this is likely a read error. Other DNA sequences within the sample encode an identical CDR3. The chain is built from TRDV2 and TRDJ1, with 7 bases identical to TRDD3. The germline gives CDR1 GEAIGNYY, CDR2 EKD. The junction had 15 bases not matched to a gene; V was cut back by 1 base and J by 2 bases. The CDR3 extends over 18 amino acids. CDR3 DNA sequence: TGTGCCTGTGACACGGTAGTTAGGGGGGATCTCAATACCGATAAACTCATCTTT. Encoded protein: CACDTVVRGDLNTDKLIF.

This clone appeared a few times. The gene calls are TRDV1 and TRDJ2; a weak D match, TRDD3 (6 bases). The germline V gene encodes CDR1 TSWWSYY and CDR2 QGS. This CDR3 spans 17 amino acids. With 0 bases removed from V and 0 bases from J, the gap between germline ends came to 11 bases. The CDR3 protein is CALGELRYGPLTAQLFF. CDR3 nucleotide sequence: TGTGCTCTTGGGGAACTCCGATACGGCCCTTTGACAGCACAACTCTTCTTT.

The table lists this clone with a few counts. The rearrangement links TRDV1 to TRDJ1, with 11 bases identical to TRDD3. Unmatched junction bases numbered 17, after V lost 1 base and J lost 7 bases. Germline CDR1 is TSWWSYY and CDR2 is QGS. The CDR3 is made up of 19 amino acids. CDR3 region: CALGEPTYAGGYRLGKLIF. DNA for the CDR3: TGTGCTCTTGGGGAACCCACCTACGCTGGGGGATACAGGTTAGGTAAACTCATCTTT.

This clone was detected only a few times. The TCRdb record carries a much larger clone's protein, which differs from this DNA's translation at residues 4 and 17; a read error is the likely cause, and the protein listed here is the DNA translation. V and J are TRDV2 and TRDJ1, with TRDD3 matching 7 bases. CDR1 is GEAIGNYY and CDR2 is EKD in the germline V gene. The CDR3 is 18 residues long. CDR3 in DNA: TGTGCCTGTAACACGGTAGTTAGGGGGGATCTCAACACCGATAAACTCACCTTT. This gives the protein CACNTVVRGDLNTDKLTF.

Comments on this clone: This likely stems from a read error, as it lies one base from a far larger clone. This specimen includes other DNA sequences encoding the same CDR3. The chain carries TRDV2 and TRDJ1, with 11 bases that match TRDD3. The germline CDR1 and CDR2 sequences are GEAIGNYY and EKD. This CDR3 is built from 17 residues. The CDR3 here is CACDSILGDTRTDKLIF. The CDR3, as DNA: TGTGCCTGTGACTCAATTCTGGGGGATACAAGAACCGATAAGCTCATCTTT.

This clone is termed medium-sized. A read error likely explains this, since a far larger clone differs by one base. Within the sample, other DNA sequences also encode this same CDR3. This sequence joins TRDV2 and TRDJ1; possibly TRDD3 for D (6 bases). The CDR3 runs 18 residues. CDR1 and CDR2 (germline): GEAIGNYY, EKD. V was clipped by 1 base and J by 0 bases, with 20 bases between them. CDR3 residues: CACDTVVRGDLNTDKLIF. CDR3 nucleotide sequence: TGTGCCTGTGACACGGTAGTTAGAGGGGATCTCAACACCGATAAACTCATCTTT.

In its sample, this clone is medium-sized. A far larger clone is only one base removed, so a read error is likely. The same CDR3 arises from other DNA sequences in this sample as well. The rearrangement links TRDV2 to TRDJ1; 7 bases map to TRDD3. Germline V gene lookup returns CDR1 GEAIGNYY and CDR2 EKD. The CDR3 extends over 18 amino acids. The CDR3 here is CACDTVVRGDLNTDKLIF. The CDR3 region has the DNA TGTGCCTGTGACACGGTAGTTAGGGGGGATCTCAACACTGATAAACTCATCTTT.

This clone is labeled as large (0.1 to 1%). Only one base separates this from a far larger clonotype, so it likely reflects a read error. This chain joins TRDV2 and TRDJ1, with 7 bases aligning to TRDD3. The germline V gene has CDR1 GEAIGNYY and CDR2 EKD. The CDR3 spans 18 residues. This CDR3 reads CACDTVVRGDLNTDKPIF. The CDR3 DNA reads as TGTGCCTGTGACACGGTAGTTAGGGGGGATCTCAACACCGATAAACCCATCTTT.

This clone was counted between two and nine times. The chain combines TRAV38-2/DV8 with TRDJ1, with 11 bases that match TRDD3. The CDR3 extends over 19 amino acids. Germline-derived CDR1 and CDR2 are TSESDYY and QEAYKQQN. V was pared by 8 bases and J by 3 bases, with 21 bases of the junction left unmatched. The CDR3 sequence: CAYLIEGVWGILFSDKLIF. In DNA, the CDR3 is TGTGCTTACCTGATAGAGGGGGTCTGGGGGATACTTTTCTCCGATAAACTCATCTTT.

This clone was picked up many times. The chain has TRDV2 and TRDJ3; possibly TRDD3 for D (5 bases). Looked up from germline, CDR1 is GEAIGNYY and CDR2 is EKD. CDR3 length: 20 amino acids. Trimming pared 0 bases from V and 0 bases from J, leaving 17 bases between. The CDR3 DNA follows: TGTGCCTGTGACACCGCAGGGGGTCCCAATCCCTCCTGGGACACCCGACAGATGTTTTTC. Translated, it gives CACDTAGGPNPSWDTRQMFF.

The chain is built from TRDV1 and TRDJ1, with TRDD3 matching over 10 bases. The CDR3 is made up of 17 amino acids. Germline V gene data show CDR1 as TSWWSYY and CDR2 as QGS. V was pared by 2 bases and J by 3 bases, with 9 bases of the junction left unmatched. DNA for the CDR3: TGTGCTCTTGGGGAAATCACTGGGGGATTGAGGGCCGATAAACTCATCTTT. It codes for CALGEITGGLRADKLIF.

This chain connects TRAV29/DV5 to TRDJ1, with 10 bases identical to TRDD3. Germline V gene lookup returns CDR1 NSMFDY and CDR2 ISSIKDK. The CDR3 length is 17 residues. The trim removed 3 bases at V and 0 bases at J, leaving 11 bases unmatched. CDR3 sequence: CAATSSYWGIYTDKLIF. CDR3 sequence (DNA): TGTGCAGCAACTTCCTCGTACTGGGGGATCTACACCGATAAACTCATCTTT.

This clone was detected only a few times. The chain joins TRDV1 to TRDJ1; D is possibly TRDD3 (6 bases). The germline V and J ends were trimmed by 3 bases and 2 bases, with 28 bases remaining between them. Germline values: CDR1 TSWWSYY, CDR2 QGS. This CDR3 spans 20 amino acids. CDR3 loop: CALGDRWSPRDWVGTDKLIF. CDR3 coding DNA: TGTGCTCTTGGGGACCGTTGGTCCCCTAGGGACTGGGTGGGTACCGATAAACTCATCTTT.

This clone showed up just a few times. A far larger clone is just one base off, so this is likely a read error. The same CDR3 also results from other DNA sequences found in this sample. This sequence joins TRDV2 and TRDJ1; 7 bases are shared with TRDD3. The CDR3 loop spans 20 amino acids. Germline V gene data show CDR1 as GEAIGNYY and CDR2 as EKD. V lost 0 bases and J lost 1; bases outside the gene matches: 19. The CDR3 loop is CACDTLTSPGGYAATDKLIF. CDR3 in DNA: TGTGCCTGTGACACCCTAACTTCTCCTGGGGGGTACGCCGCCACCGATAAACTCATCTTT.